This TCR beta chain was identified during a study of blood T cell repertoires in COVID-19. Whole-study context: The United States, Italy and Spain supplied acute and convalescent COVID-19 samples. PBMCs, B-cell-depleted T cells, or T cells provided the cDNA or gDNA that made up the material.

CDR1 LNHDA and CDR2 SQIVND come from the germline V gene (reference sequence). CDR3 length: 12 amino acids. Trimming stripped 9 bases from V and 6 bases from J, with 15 bases between. In the source study's methods: Amplifying reference gene primers gave estimates of nucleated cell counts. The table came from immunoSEQ multiplex PCR; TCRdb's copy has only in-frame clones and leaves some out. D and trimming come from the DNA, and the V and J calls and clone size come from that table. Seen here are 55,000 to 80,000 clones, around 83% observed once, and the top ten hold roughly 6%. This chain connects TRBV19 to TRBJ2-7, with D perhaps matching TRBD1 (7 bases). Sequenced material: peripheral blood. The receptor was isolated from a human donor in a cohort sampled during active COVID-19. For the CDR3, the DNA is TGTGCCAGCCGGCAGGGGGGCCTCGAGCAGTACTTC. Residues: CASRQGGLEQYF.